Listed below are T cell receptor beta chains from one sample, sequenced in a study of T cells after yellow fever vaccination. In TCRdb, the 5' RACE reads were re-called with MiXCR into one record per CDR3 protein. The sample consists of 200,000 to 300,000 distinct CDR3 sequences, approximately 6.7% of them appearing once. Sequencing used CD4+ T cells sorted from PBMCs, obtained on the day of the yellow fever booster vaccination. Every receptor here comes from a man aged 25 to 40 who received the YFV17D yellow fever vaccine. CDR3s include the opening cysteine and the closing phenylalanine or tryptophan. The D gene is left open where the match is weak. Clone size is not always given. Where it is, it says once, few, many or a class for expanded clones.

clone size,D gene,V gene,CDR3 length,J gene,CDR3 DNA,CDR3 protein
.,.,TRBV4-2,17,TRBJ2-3,TGTGCCAGCAGCCAAGATATAAGGGGTTCCCTCACAGATACGCAGTATTTT,CASSQDIRGSLTDTQYF
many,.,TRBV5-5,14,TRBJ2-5,TGTGCCAGCAGCTTGGGGACTTATAGAGAGACCCAGTACTTC,CASSLGTYRETQYF
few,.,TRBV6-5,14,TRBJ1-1,TGTGCCAGCAGTTACTCTCCACTGAACACTGAAGCTTTCTTT,CASSYSPLNTEAFF
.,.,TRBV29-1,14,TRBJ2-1,TGCAGCGTTGAAGGTGCGCGAAACCCCAATGAGCAGTTCTTC,CSVEGARNPNEQFF
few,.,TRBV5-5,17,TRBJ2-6,TGTGCCAGCAGCTTGGGTTTGACTTCCTCTGGGGCCAACGTCCTGACTTTC,CASSLGLTSSGANVLTF
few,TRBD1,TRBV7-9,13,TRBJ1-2,TGTGCCAGCAGCCCAGGGGACAGCTATGGCTACACCTTC,CASSPGDSYGYTF
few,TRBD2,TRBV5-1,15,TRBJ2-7,TGCGCCAGCAGCTCTGCCTTAGCGGGTCCCTACGAGCAGTACTTC,CASSSALAGPYEQYF
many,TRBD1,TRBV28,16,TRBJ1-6,TGTGCCAGCAGCCTCCCAAAAGCGGACAGGTTGTCACCCCTCCACTTT,CASSLPKADRLSPLHF
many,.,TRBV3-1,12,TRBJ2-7,TGTGCCAGCAGCCAAGGATTCTACGAGCAGTACTTC,CASSQGFYEQYF
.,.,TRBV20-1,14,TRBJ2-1,TGCAGTGCTATTAGCGAGAGCTCCTACAATGAGCAGTTCTTC,CSAISESSYNEQFF
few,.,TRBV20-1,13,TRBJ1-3,TGCAGTGCTAGTCGGGACTCTGGAAACACCATATATTTT,CSASRDSGNTIYF
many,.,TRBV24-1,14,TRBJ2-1,TGTGCCACCAGTACCCAAGGGGGAGCGGAGGAGCAGTTCTTC,CATSTQGGAEEQFF
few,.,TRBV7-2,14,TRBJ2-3,TGTGCCAGCAGCTTTGCGGGAAATGGAGATACGCAGTATTTT,CASSFAGNGDTQYF
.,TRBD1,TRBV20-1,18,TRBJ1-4,TGCAGTGCTAGAGCAGGGGGCTCGTGGGTTTTAGCTAATGAAAAACTGTTTTTT,CSARAGGSWVLANEKLFF
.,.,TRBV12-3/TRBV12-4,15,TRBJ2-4,TGTGCCAGCAGTTTTTTTGGAGGGAGCGTAAACATTCAGTACTTC,CASSFFGGSVNIQYF
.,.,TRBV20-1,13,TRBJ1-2,TGCAGTGCTAACGGAGGACTTAACTATGGCTACACCTTC,CSANGGLNYGYTF
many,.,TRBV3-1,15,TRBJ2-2,TGTGCCAGCAGCCAAGGGCCAGGGGCTATCGGGGAGCTGTTTTTT,CASSQGPGAIGELFF
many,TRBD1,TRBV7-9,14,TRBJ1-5,TGTGCCAGCAGCCGGGGGACAGGGGGAGAGCCCCAGCATTTT,CASSRGTGGEPQHF
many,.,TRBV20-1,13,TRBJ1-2,TGCAGTACTGCTGGCAGGCTCGTCTATGGCTACACCTTC,CSTAGRLVYGYTF
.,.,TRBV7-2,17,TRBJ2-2,TGTGCCAGCAGCCCCCGAGGGGGGGCAGGGGCGGCCGGGGAGCTGTTTTTT,CASSPRGGAGAAGELFF
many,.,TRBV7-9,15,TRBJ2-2,TGTGCCAGCAGCCCCACGAGGACCGCAGCCGGGGAGCTGTTTTTT,CASSPTRTAAGELFF
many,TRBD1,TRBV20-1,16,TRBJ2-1,TGCAGTGCTAGAGAGAGGGACAGGCCTCACTACAATGAGCAGTTCTTC,CSARERDRPHYNEQFF
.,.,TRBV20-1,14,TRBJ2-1,TGCAGTGCTAGGACCCTGGACTGGGACAATGAGCAGTTCTTC,CSARTLDWDNEQFF
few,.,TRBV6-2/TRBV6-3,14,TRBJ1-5,TGTGCCAGCAGAAAAGGAGGAAGCAATCAGCCCCAGCATTTT,CASRKGGSNQPQHF
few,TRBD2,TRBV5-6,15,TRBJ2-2,TGTGCCAGCAGCTTTAGCGGGAGAGTGTCCGGGGAGCTGTTTTTT,CASSFSGRVSGELFF
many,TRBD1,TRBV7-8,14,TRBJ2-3,TGTGCCAGCACCGGACAGGGGAGCACAGATACGCAGTATTTT,CASTGQGSTDTQYF
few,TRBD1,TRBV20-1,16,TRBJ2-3,TGCAGTGCTAGCCCCGCGGCGACAGGGGGCCCAGATACGCAGTATTTT,CSASPAATGGPDTQYF
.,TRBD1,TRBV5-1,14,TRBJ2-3,TGCGCCAGCAGGGGGACAGGGAGCACAGATACGCAGTATTTT,CASRGTGSTDTQYF
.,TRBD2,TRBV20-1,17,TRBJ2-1,TGCAGTGCTAGAGACCTCCGGGCTAGCGGGTCCTACAATGAGCAGTTCTTC,CSARDLRASGSYNEQFF
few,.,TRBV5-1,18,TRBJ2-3,TGCGCCAGCAGCCGAGTTCACCCGGGGCTAGCCAGGACAGATACGCAGTATTTT,CASSRVHPGLARTDTQYF
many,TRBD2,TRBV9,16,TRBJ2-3,TGTGCCAGCAGCGTAGTTAGCGGGAGGGGTATGGATACGCAGTATTTT,CASSVVSGRGMDTQYF
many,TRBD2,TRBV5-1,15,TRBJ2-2,TGCGCCAGCTGCCCAGGACTAGCGGAAACCGGGGAGCTGTTTTTT,CASCPGLAETGELFF
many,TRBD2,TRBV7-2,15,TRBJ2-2,TGTGCCAGCAGCTTAATCGGCGGGAGTATGGGGGAGCTGTTTTTT,CASSLIGGSMGELFF
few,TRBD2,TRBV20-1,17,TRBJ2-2,TGCAGTGCTAGGTTAAGCGGGAGGGCCGCTTACACCGGGGAGCTGTTTTTT,CSARLSGRAAYTGELFF
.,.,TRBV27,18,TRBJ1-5,TGTGCCAGCAGTTTGCGGGGGGCGGATATAAATAGCAATCAGCCCCAGCATTTT,CASSLRGADINSNQPQHF
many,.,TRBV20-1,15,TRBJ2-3,TGCAGTGCTAGAGATCAGGGACAAGGAATAAATACGCAGTATTTT,CSARDQGQGINTQYF
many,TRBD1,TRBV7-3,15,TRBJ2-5,TGTGCCAGCAGCCCGACCGGGACAGGGGGGGAGACCCAGTACTTC,CASSPTGTGGETQYF
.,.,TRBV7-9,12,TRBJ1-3,TGTGCCAGCAGCCCGGACGGTGCGGCGATATATTTT,CASSPDGAAIYF
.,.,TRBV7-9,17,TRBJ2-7,TGTGCCAGCAGCTTAGTGGTTTGGGGGACCCCGGACTACGAGCAGTACTTC,CASSLVVWGTPDYEQYF
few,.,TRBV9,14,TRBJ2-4,TGTGCCAGCAGCGTAGATCATACGAGAAACATTCAGTACTTC,CASSVDHTRNIQYF
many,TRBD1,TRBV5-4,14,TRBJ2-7,TGTGCCAGCAGCGGGAGGACAGGGAGCTACGAGCAGTACTTC,CASSGRTGSYEQYF
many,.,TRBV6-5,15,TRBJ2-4,TGTGCCAGCAGTTCCCCCACGTCAACGGGAAACATTCAGTACTTC,CASSSPTSTGNIQYF
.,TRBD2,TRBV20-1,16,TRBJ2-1,TGCAGTGCCAAAGAGGGGCTAGCGGGAGGGTACAATGAGCAGTTCTTC,CSAKEGLAGGYNEQFF
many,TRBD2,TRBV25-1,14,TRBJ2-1,TGTGCCAGCCGCGAAGCGGGAGTCCTCAATGAGCAGTTCTTC,CASREAGVLNEQFF
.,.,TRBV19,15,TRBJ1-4,TGTGCCAGTAGTACACAGTACTTCGCTCCTGAAAAACTGTTTTTT,CASSTQYFAPEKLFF
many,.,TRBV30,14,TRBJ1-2,TGTGCCTGGAGCCCACAGGGAATGAGCTATGGCTACACCTTC,CAWSPQGMSYGYTF
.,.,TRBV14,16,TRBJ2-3,TGTGCCAGCAGCCAAGATTACGGGGGAAACACAGATACGCAGTATTTT,CASSQDYGGNTDTQYF
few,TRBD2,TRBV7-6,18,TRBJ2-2,TGTGCCAGCAGCCCCGACCCACTAGCGCCCAAGAACACCGGGGAGCTGTTTTTT,CASSPDPLAPKNTGELFF
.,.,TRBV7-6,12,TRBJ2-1,TGTGCCAGCAGCCCTCTAGAGGGTGAGCAGTTCTTC,CASSPLEGEQFF
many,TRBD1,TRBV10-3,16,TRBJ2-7,TGTGCCATCAGTGATCCCCCGGGACAGCCATACTACGAGCAGTACTTC,CAISDPPGQPYYEQYF
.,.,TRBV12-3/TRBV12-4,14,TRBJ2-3,TGTGCCAGCACTACCCAGCCAGGGGCAAATACGCAGTATTTT,CASTTQPGANTQYF